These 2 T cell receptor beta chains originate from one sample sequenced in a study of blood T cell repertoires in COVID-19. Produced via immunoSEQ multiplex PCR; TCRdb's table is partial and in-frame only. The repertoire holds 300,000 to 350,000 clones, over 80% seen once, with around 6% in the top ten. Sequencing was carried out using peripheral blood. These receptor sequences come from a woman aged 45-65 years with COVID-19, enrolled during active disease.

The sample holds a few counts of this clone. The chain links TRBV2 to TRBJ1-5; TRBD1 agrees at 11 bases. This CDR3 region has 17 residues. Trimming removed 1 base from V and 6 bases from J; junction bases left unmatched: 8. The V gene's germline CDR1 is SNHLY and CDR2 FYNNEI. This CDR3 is CASSEGGGTGGLQPQHF. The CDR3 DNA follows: TGTGCCAGCAGTGAAGGAGGGGGGACAGGGGGTCTTCAGCCCCAGCATTTT.

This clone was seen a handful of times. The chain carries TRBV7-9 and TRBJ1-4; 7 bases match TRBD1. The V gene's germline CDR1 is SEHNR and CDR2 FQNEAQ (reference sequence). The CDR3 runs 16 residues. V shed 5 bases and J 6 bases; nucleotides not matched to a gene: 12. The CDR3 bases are TGTGCCAGCAGCCACCGACTGGGACAGCAGGATGAAAAACTGTTTTTT. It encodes CASSHRLGQQDEKLFF.